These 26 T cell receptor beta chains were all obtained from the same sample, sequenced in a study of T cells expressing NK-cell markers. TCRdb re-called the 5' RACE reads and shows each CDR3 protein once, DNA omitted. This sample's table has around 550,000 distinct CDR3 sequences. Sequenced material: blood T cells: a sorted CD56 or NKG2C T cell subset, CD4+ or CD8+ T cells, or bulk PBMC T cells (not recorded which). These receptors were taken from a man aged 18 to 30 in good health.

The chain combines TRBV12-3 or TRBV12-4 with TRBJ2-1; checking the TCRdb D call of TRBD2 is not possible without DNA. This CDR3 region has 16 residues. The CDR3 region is CASSFPSGSKIYEQFF.

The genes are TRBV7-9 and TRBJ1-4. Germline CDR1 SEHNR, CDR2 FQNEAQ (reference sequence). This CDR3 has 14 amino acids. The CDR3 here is CASSLGVSSEKLFF.

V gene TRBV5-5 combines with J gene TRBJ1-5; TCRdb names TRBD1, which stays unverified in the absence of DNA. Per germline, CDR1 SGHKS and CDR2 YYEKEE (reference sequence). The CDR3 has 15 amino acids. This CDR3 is CASSLSWDVNQPQHF.

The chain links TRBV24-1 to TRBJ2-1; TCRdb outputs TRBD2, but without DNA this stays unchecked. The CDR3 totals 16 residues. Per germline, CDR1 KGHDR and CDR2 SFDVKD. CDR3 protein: CATSDLVGESEDEQFF.

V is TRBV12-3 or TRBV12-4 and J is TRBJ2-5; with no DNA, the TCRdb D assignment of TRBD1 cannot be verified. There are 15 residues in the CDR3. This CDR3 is CASSLGTGQWETQYF.

CDR3 in amino acids: CASSATESFYEQYF. This rearrangement joins TRBV7-9 to TRBJ2-7. Germline V gene sequence: CDR1 SEHNR, CDR2 FQNEAQ (reference sequence). The CDR3 loop spans 14 amino acids.

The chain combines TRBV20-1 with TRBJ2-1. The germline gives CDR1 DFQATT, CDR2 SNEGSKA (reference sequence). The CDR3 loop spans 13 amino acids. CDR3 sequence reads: CSARKYPYNEQFF.

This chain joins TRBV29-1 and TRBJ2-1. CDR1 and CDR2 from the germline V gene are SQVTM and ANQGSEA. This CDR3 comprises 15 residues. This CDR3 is CSVWVEHTPYNEQFF.

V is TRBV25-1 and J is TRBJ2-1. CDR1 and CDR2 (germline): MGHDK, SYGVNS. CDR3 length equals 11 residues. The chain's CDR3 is CASKWGNEQFF.

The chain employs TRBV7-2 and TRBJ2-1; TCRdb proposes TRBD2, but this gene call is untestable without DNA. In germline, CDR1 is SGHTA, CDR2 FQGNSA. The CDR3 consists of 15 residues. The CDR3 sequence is CASSAIAGGYNEQFF.

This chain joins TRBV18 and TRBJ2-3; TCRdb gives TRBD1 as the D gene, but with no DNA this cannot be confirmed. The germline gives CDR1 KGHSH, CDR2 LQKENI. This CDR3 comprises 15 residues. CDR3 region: CASSRSGQYTDTQYF.

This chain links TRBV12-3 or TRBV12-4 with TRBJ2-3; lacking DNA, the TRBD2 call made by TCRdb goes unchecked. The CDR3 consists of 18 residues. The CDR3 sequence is CATLRPTSGSRGTDTQYF.

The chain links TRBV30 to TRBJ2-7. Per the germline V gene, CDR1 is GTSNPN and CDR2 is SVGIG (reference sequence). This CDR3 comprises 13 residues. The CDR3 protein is CAWNHGSSYEQYF.

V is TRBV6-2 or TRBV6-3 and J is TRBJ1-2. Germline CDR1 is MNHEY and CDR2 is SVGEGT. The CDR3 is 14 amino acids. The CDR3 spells CASSYSRVAYGYTF.

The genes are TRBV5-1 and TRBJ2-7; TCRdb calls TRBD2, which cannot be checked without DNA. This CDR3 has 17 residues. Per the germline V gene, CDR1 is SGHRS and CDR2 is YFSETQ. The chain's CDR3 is CASSRRTSGRELYEQYF.

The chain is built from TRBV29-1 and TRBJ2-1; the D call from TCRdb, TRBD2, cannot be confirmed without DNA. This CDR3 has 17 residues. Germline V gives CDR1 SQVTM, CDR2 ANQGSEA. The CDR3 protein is CSVDGSGGPLSYNEQFF.

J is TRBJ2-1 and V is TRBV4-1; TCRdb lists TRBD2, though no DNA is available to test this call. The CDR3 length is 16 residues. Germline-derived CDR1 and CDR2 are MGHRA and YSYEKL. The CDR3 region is CASSQYLGLANNEQFF.

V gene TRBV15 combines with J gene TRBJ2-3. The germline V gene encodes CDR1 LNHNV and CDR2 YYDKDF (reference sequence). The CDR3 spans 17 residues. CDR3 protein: CATSRSGRGSSTDTQYF.

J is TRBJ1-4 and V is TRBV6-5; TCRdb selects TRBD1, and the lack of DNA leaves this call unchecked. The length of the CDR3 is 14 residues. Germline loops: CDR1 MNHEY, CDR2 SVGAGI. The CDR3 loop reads CASSYSPGGEKLFF.

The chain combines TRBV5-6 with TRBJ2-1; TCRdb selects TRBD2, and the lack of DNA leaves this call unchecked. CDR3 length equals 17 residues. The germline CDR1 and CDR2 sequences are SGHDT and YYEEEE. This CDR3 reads CASSLRMGLAGSNEQFF.

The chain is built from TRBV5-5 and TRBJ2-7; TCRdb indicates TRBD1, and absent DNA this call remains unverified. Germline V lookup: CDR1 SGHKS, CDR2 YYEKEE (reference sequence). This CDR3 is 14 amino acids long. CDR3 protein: CASRTGPTSYEQYF.

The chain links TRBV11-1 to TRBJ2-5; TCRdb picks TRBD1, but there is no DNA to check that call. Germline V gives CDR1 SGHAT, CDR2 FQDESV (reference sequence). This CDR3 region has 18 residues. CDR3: CASSLVRPDGFYQETQYF.

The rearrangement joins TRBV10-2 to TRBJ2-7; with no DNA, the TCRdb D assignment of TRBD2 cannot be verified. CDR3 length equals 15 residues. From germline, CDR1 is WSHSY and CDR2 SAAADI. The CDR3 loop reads CASTLGGLAGVEQYF.

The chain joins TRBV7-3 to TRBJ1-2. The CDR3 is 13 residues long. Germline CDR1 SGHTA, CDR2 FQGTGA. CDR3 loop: CASSPGPERGYTF.

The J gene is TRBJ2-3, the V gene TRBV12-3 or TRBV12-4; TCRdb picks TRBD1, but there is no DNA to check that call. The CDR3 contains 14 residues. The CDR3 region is CASSQGQGADTQYF.

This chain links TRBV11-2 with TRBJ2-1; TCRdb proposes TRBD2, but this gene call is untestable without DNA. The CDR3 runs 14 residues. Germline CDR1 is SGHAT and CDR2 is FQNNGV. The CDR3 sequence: CASSLGTGSGEQFF.